The rows below give T cell receptor beta chains drawn from one sample of a study of T cell responses to AZD1222 COVID-19 vaccine. Data came from immunoSEQ multiplex PCR; TCRdb stores just in-frame clones and leaves some out. This sample has roughly 110,000 clones, with under 95% found just once. The material was peripheral blood, obtained 28 days after the second AZD1222 dose. These receptors came from an adult who received the AZD1222 COVID-19 vaccine. Both conserved end residues are part of each CDR3. D genes are given only for firm matches. Part of the rows lack a size; the others show once, few, many or a class for expanded clones.

>TRBV30|NA|TRBJ1-3|TRBD1
CAGQAPGSGNTIYF
TGTGCCGGACAGGCCCCAGGCTCTGGAAACACCATATATTTT
>TRBV5-4|NA|TRBJ1-6|TRBD1
CASSPGGSYNSPLHF
TGTGCCAGCAGCCCAGGGGGGTCCTATAATTCACCCCTCCACTTT
>TRBV7-2|NA|TRBJ2-7|TRBD2
CASSLTSVSYEQYF
TGTGCCAGCAGCTTAACTAGCGTCTCCTACGAGCAGTACTTC
>TRBV27|NA|TRBJ2-3|NA
CASSLYRSQTTDTQYF
TGTGCCAGCAGTTTATATAGGTCCCAGACCACAGATACGCAGTATTTT
>TRBV12-3/TRBV12-4|NA|TRBJ2-5|TRBD2
CASGAGGAETQYF
TGTGCCAGCGGGGCCGGGGGGGCAGAGACCCAGTACTTC
>TRBV15|NA|TRBJ1-6|NA
CATSRDVTNSPLHF
TGTGCCACCAGCAGAGACGTCACTAATTCACCCCTCCACTTT
>TRBV11-2|NA|TRBJ1-2|NA
CASSLGWGNYGYTF
TGTGCCAGCAGCTTGGGTTGGGGGAACTATGGCTACACCTTC
>TRBV20-1|NA|TRBJ1-2|NA
CSASLDNINYGYTF
TGCAGTGCTAGTCTAGACAACATTAACTATGGCTACACCTTC
>TRBV10-1|NA|TRBJ2-2|NA
CASSVWTPDTGELFF
TGCGCCAGCAGTGTATGGACACCGGACACCGGGGAGCTGTTTTTT
>TRBV7-9|NA|TRBJ2-7|NA
CASSTHEQYF
TGTGCCAGCAGCACCCACGAGCAGTACTTC
>TRBV6-5|NA|TRBJ1-2|NA
CASTRNFGGYTF
TGTGCCAGCACCCGGAACTTTGGAGGCTACACCTTC
>TRBV5-6|NA|TRBJ2-3|TRBD2
CASSFLAASTDTQYF
TGTGCCAGCAGCTTCCTAGCGGCTAGCACAGATACGCAGTATTTT
>TRBV7-6|NA|TRBJ1-4|NA
CASSLGGTSNEKLFF
TGTGCCAGCAGCTTAGGTGGGACCTCTAATGAAAAACTGTTTTTT
>TRBV3-1/TRBV3-2|NA|TRBJ1-1|TRBD1
CASSQGQGPLNTEAFF
TGTGCCAGCAGCCAAGGACAGGGCCCCCTTAACACTGAAGCTTTCTTT
>TRBV11-2|NA|TRBJ2-2|NA
CASSQFSGIAGELFF
TGTGCCAGCAGCCAGTTTTCAGGGATCGCCGGGGAGCTGTTTTTT
>TRBV18|once|TRBJ2-5|NA
CASSPRQSQETQYF
TGTGCCAGCTCACCCAGACAGAGTCAAGAGACCCAGTACTTC
>TRBV18|NA|TRBJ1-3|NA
CASSPGSGNTIYF
TGTGCCAGCTCACCGGGCTCTGGAAACACCATATATTTT
>TRBV6-6|NA|TRBJ1-2|NA
CASSYRPGADYGYTF
TGTGCCAGCAGTTATCGGCCGGGGGCAGACTATGGCTACACCTTC
>TRBV30|NA|TRBJ1-1|NA
CAWSPISALNTEAFF
TGTGCCTGGAGTCCTATATCGGCCCTGAACACTGAAGCTTTCTTT
>TRBV28|NA|TRBJ2-3|TRBD1
CASSRSTGGLSDTQYF
TGTGCCAGCAGTCGATCAACAGGGGGGCTCTCAGATACGCAGTATTTT
>TRBV30|NA|TRBJ2-1|TRBD1
CAWSVGQYNEQFF
TGTGCCTGGAGTGTGGGACAGTACAATGAGCAGTTCTTC
>TRBV6-5|NA|TRBJ1-1|NA
CASSYSTYRSTEAFF
TGTGCCAGCAGTTACTCGACGTACCGGTCGACTGAAGCTTTCTTT
>TRBV3-1/TRBV3-2|NA|TRBJ1-5|NA
CASSLTYTGGGQPQHF
TGTGCCAGCAGCCTAACATACACGGGGGGTGGACAGCCCCAGCATTTT
>TRBV18|few|TRBJ2-5|NA
CASSPWGQETQYF
TGTGCCAGCTCCCCGTGGGGCCAAGAGACCCAGTACTTC
>TRBV29-1|NA|TRBJ1-3|NA
CSVEEEGRLSGNTIYF
TGCAGCGTTGAAGAAGAGGGACGGCTCTCTGGAAACACCATATATTTT
>TRBV6-2/TRBV6-3|NA|TRBJ1-1|NA
CASTPPRGWDTEAFF
TGTGCCAGCACCCCTCCTAGGGGATGGGACACTGAAGCTTTCTTT
>TRBV6-6|NA|TRBJ2-1|TRBD2
CASSRGLAGASYNEQFF
TGTGCCAGCAGTCGCGGACTAGCGGGGGCCTCCTACAATGAGCAGTTCTTC
>TRBV24-1|NA|TRBJ2-2|NA
CATSDSRTAPTGELFF
TGTGCCACCAGTGACTCCAGGACAGCTCCCACCGGGGAGCTGTTTTTT
>TRBV27|NA|TRBJ1-1|TRBD1
CASSLQGAHLAFF
TGTGCCAGCAGTTTACAGGGGGCGCATCTGGCTTTCTTT
>TRBV10-3|NA|TRBJ2-5|TRBD1
CAISGTTGNAETQYF
TGTGCCATCAGTGGCACGACAGGGAACGCGGAGACCCAGTACTTC
>TRBV6-5|NA|TRBJ1-2|NA
CASSSDNGYGYTF
TGTGCCAGCAGTTCTGACAACGGCTATGGCTACACCTTC
>TRBV5-8|NA|TRBJ1-2|NA
CASSLSPGDYGYTF
TGTGCCAGCAGCTTGTCGCCCGGGGACTATGGCTACACCTTC
>TRBV13|NA|TRBJ1-2|NA
CASSSRDRGGYTF
TGTGCCAGCAGCTCCCGAGACCGAGGCGGCTACACCTTC
>TRBV27|NA|TRBJ1-3|NA
CASSPRSSGNTIYF
TGTGCCAGCAGCCCCAGGAGCTCTGGAAACACCATATATTTT
>TRBV30|NA|TRBJ2-2|NA
CAWSVGRMNTGELFF
TGTGCCTGGAGTGTAGGTAGGATGAACACCGGGGAGCTGTTTTTT
>TRBV9|NA|TRBJ1-4|TRBD1
CASSVGDRRNEKLFF
TGTGCCAGCAGCGTAGGGGACAGGAGGAATGAAAAACTGTTTTTT
>TRBV7-6|NA|TRBJ2-1|TRBD2
CASSLAMGGRGSYNEQFF
TGTGCCAGCAGCTTAGCAATGGGAGGGAGAGGATCCTACAATGAGCAGTTCTTC
>TRBV3-1/TRBV3-2|NA|TRBJ1-1|NA
CASSQFGGNGNTEAFF
TGTGCCAGCAGCCAGTTCGGAGGGAACGGTAACACTGAAGCTTTCTTT
>TRBV14|few|TRBJ2-1|TRBD2
CASSQGQGTRWDEQFF
TGTGCCAGCAGCCAAGGCCAGGGGACTAGGTGGGATGAGCAGTTCTTC
>TRBV12-3/TRBV12-4|NA|TRBJ2-1|NA
CASSLLEQFF
TGTGCCAGCAGTCTCTTGGAGCAGTTCTTC
>TRBV10-2|NA|TRBJ1-2|NA
CASAGQGETYGYTF
TGCGCCAGCGCCGGACAAGGGGAGACTTATGGCTACACCTTC
>TRBV30|NA|TRBJ1-4|NA
CAWSPAGGRVSEKLFF
TGTGCCTGGAGTCCTGCCGGCGGCAGGGTCTCTGAAAAACTGTTTTTT
>TRBV14|NA|TRBJ1-1|TRBD1
CASSQDFRGQGPLNTEAFF
TGTGCCAGCAGCCAAGATTTTAGGGGACAGGGACCCTTGAACACTGAAGCTTTCTTT
>TRBV2|NA|TRBJ2-7|TRBD2
CASMKTPSGYEQYF
TGTGCCAGCATGAAAACCCCTAGCGGCTACGAGCAGTACTTC
>TRBV9|NA|TRBJ2-6|NA
CASSTRQFSGANVLTF
TGTGCCAGCAGCACCCGACAGTTCTCTGGGGCCAACGTCCTGACTTTC
>TRBV27|NA|TRBJ2-3|TRBD2
CASSPLTSGRGASTDTQYF
TGTGCCAGCAGTCCCCTCACTAGCGGGAGGGGCGCGAGCACAGATACGCAGTATTTT